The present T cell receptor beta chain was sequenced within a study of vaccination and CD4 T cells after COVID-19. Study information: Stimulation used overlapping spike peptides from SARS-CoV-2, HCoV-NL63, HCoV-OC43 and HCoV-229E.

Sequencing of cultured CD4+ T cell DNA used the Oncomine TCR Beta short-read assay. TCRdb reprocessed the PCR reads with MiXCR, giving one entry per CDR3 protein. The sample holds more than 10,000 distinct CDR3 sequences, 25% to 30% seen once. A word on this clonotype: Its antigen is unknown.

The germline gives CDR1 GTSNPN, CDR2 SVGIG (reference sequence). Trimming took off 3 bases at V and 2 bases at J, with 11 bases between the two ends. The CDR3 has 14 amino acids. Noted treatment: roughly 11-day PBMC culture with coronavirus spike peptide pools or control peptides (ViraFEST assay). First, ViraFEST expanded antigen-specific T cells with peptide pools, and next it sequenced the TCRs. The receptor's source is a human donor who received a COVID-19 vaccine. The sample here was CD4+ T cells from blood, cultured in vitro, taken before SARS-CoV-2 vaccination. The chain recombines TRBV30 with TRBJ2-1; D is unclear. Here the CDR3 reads CAWRVQAPYNEQFF. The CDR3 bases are TGTGCCTGGAGGGTCCAGGCCCCCTACAATGAGCAGTTCTTC.